This T cell receptor (beta chain) was found in a study of breast tumors, draining lymph nodes, adjacent tissues. The lymph nodes were axillary draining lymph nodes from breast cancer patients. This CDR3 contains 15 residues. V was cut by 0 bases and J by 5 bases, with 14 bases left in between. Germline V gives CDR1 SGHRS, CDR2 YFSETQ. One entry per CDR3 protein, called by TCRdb with MiXCR from the multiplex PCR reads. The table includes approximately 210,000 distinct CDR3 sequences, less than 40% detected once. This clonotype was found many times. Its antigen is unidentified. Study conclusions and caveats: Tumor and nontumor repertoires were significantly more similar in luminal-like than in basal-like breast cancer.

The origin of this receptor is a female donor with breast cancer. Some clones in this sample may be carry-over from other donors' samples. The V call is TRBV5-1, the J call TRBJ2-5; D gene unclear. The sample taken for sequencing was axillary lymph node tissue. The CDR3 is CASSLVAGLTETQYF. DNA of the CDR3: TGCGCCAGCAGCTTGGTTGCCGGGCTGACCGAGACCCAGTACTTC.